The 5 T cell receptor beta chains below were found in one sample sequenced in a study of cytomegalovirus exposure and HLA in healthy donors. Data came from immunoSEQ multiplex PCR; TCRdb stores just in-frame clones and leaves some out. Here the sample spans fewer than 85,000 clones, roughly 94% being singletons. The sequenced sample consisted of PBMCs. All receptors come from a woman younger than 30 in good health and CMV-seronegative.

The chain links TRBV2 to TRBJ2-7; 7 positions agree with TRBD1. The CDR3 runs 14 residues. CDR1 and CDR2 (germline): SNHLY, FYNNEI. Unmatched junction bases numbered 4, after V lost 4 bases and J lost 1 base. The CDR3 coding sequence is TGTGCCAGCAGTGTAGGGACAGATTCCTACGAGCAGTACTTC. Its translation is CASSVGTDSYEQYF.

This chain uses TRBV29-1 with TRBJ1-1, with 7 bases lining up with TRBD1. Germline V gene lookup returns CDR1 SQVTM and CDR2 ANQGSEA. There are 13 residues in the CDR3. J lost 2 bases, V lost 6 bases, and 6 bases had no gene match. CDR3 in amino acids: CSVVQGSNTEAFF. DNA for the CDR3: TGCAGCGTAGTACAGGGGTCAAACACTGAAGCTTTCTTT.

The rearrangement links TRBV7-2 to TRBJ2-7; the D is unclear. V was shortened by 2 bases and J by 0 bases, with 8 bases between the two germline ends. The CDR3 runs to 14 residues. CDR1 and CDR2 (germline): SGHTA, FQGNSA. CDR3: CASSLLAYSYEQYF. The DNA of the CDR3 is TGTGCCAGCAGCTTATTAGCCTACTCCTACGAGCAGTACTTC.

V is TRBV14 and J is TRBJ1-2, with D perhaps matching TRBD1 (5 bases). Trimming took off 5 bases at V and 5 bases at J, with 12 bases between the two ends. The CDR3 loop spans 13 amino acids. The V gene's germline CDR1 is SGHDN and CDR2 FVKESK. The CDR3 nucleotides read TGTGCCAGCAGCGACGGGACTCATTATGGCTACACCTTC. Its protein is CASSDGTHYGYTF.

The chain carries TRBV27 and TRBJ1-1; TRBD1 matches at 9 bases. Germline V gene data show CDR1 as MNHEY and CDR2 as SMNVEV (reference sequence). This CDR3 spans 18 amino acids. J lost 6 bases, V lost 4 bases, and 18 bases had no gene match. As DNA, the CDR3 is TGTGCCAGCAGTTCTTCCGGGACAGGGATATTTGGAATGGCTGAAGCTTTCTTT. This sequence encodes CASSSSGTGIFGMAEAFF.